The 9 T cell receptor beta chains below were found in one sample sequenced in a study of T cells in Graves' hyperthyroidism and ophthalmopathy. The CDR3 regions of TCR beta were amplified from RNA transcripts. The HTBI primer set drove a first-round RT-PCR of the TCR CDR3. TCRdb re-called the multiplex PCR reads with MiXCR, one entry per CDR3 protein. The data show some 510,000 distinct CDR3 sequences, about 43% seen once. The sequenced sample was peripheral blood or thyroid tissue (not recorded which). The receptors stem from a woman younger than 30 with Graves' hyperthyroidism.

V gene TRBV20-1 combines with J gene TRBJ2-7; D gene ambiguous. The CDR3 runs 12 residues. CDR1 DFQATT and CDR2 SNEGSKA come from the germline V gene (reference sequence). Trimming stripped 2 bases from V and 3 bases from J, with 8 bases between. The CDR3 nucleotides are TGCAGTGCTAGAACTGGATACTACGAGCAGTACTTC. This sequence encodes CSARTGYYEQYF.

This clonotype was counted once. V is TRBV2 and J is TRBJ1-4, with 7 bases that match TRBD1. The V segment lost 6 bases and the J segment 6 bases; nucleotides outside the gene matches: 4. From germline, CDR1 is SNHLY and CDR2 FYNNEI. This CDR3 contains 13 residues. The CDR3: CASRKGAHEKLFF. DNA for the CDR3: TGTGCCAGCAGAAAGGGGGCGCATGAAAAACTGTTTTTT.

This clonotype was observed many times. The chain employs TRBV9 and TRBJ2-7; perhaps TRBD1 as D (6 bases). V lost 4 bases and J 6 bases, leaving 11 bases between the germline ends. The CDR3 has 12 residues. Germline CDR1 and CDR2: SGDLS and YYNGEE. As DNA, the CDR3 is TGTGCCAGCAGCCCAGGGGTCGGCGAGCAGTACTTC. Translated, it gives CASSPGVGEQYF.

The chain uses TRBV7-8 and TRBJ2-5, with TRBD1 matching 7 bases. The junction had 15 bases not matched to a gene; V was cut back by 5 bases and J by 0 bases. The CDR3 consists of 18 residues. Germline-derived CDR1 and CDR2 are SGHVS and FQNEAQ. CDR3 sequence: CASSDLGARTGDQETQYF. DNA for the CDR3: TGTGCCAGCAGCGACTTGGGGGCTCGGACAGGAGACCAAGAGACCCAGTACTTC. Full variable domain (outside the CDR3, taken from reference TRBV7-8 and TRBJ2-5): GAGVSQSPRYKVAKRGQDVALRCDPISGHVSLFWYQQALGQGPEFLTYFQNEAQLDKSGLPSDRFFAERPEGSVSTLKIQRTQQEDSAVYLCASSDLGARTGDQETQYFGPGTRLLVL.

This chain connects TRBV6-1 to TRBJ2-7; D gene unclear. The CDR3 runs 9 residues. In germline, CDR1 is MNHNS, CDR2 SASEGT. V shed 8 bases and J shed 7 bases, with 6 bases lying between them. DNA of the CDR3: TGTGCCAGCCATTGGGAGCAGTACTTC. Its protein product is CASHWEQYF.

This clonotype is medium-sized. The chain uses TRBV29-1 and TRBJ1-4, with D perhaps matching TRBD1 (5 bases). The CDR3 runs 12 residues. Germline V lookup: CDR1 SQVTM, CDR2 ANQGSEA. Trimming took 7 bases from V and 5 from J, leaving 11 bases between them. Written as DNA, the CDR3 is TGCAGCGCCGGACAACCCAATGAAAAACTGTTTTTT. Protein product: CSAGQPNEKLFF.

In its sample, this clonotype was seen many times. The V and J genes are TRBV2 and TRBJ1-1; D possibly corresponds to TRBD1 (6 bases). This CDR3 region has 14 residues. The V gene's germline CDR1 is SNHLY and CDR2 FYNNEI. V was shortened by 7 bases and J by 3 bases, with 15 bases between the two germline ends. The CDR3 DNA follows: TGTGCCAGCATTCGGACAGAAGGGTACACTGAAGCTTTCTTT. Translated, it gives CASIRTEGYTEAFF.

This clonotype was found once. A read error may account for a junction end that differs from germline. The rearrangement joins TRBV10-3 to TRBJ1-2, with 7 bases matching TRBD1. CDR1 and CDR2 from the germline V gene are ENHRY and SYGVKD. This CDR3 contains 15 residues. CDR3 in DNA: TGTGCCAGCAGTTACCTGGGACAGATTGATAATGGCTACACCTTC. The encoded protein is CASSYLGQIDNGYTF.

On this clonotype: A single base separates this from a much larger clone, so it may be a read error. The genes are TRBV29-1 and TRBJ1-4, with no clear D. V lost 7 bases to trimming and J lost 0 bases, with 12 bases between them. The CDR3 length is 14 residues. Germline CDR1 SQVTM, CDR2 ANQGSEA. The CDR3 reads CSAGNLATNEKLFF. As DNA, the CDR3 is TGCAGCGCTGGCAACCTTGCAACTAATGAAAAACTGTTTTTT.